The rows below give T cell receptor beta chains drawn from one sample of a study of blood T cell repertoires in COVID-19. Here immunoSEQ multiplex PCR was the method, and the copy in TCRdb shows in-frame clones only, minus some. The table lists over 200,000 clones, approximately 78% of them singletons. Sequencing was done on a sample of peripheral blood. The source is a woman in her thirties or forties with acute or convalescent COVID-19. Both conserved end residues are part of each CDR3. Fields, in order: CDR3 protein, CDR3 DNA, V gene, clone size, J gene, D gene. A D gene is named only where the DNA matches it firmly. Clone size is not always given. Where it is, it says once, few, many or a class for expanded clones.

cdr3_aa: CASSVEQGSGNTIYF
cdr3_nt: TGTGCCAGCAGCGTAGAACAGGGGTCTGGAAACACCATATATTTT
v_call: TRBV9
clone_size: NA
j_call: TRBJ1-3
d_call: TRBD1

cdr3_aa: CASSLGLAGTDTQYF
cdr3_nt: TGTGCCAGCAGCCTGGGGCTAGCGGGCACAGATACGCAGTATTTT
v_call: TRBV7-7
clone_size: NA
j_call: TRBJ2-3
d_call: TRBD2

cdr3_aa: CAWKAERGFTGELFF
cdr3_nt: TGTGCCTGGAAGGCCGAGCGGGGGTTTACCGGGGAGCTGTTTTTT
v_call: TRBV30
clone_size: NA
j_call: TRBJ2-2
d_call: TRBD2

cdr3_aa: CASSSILPGQVNGEQFF
cdr3_nt: TGTGCCAGCAGCTCCATCCTACCGGGACAGGTCAATGGTGAGCAGTTCTTC
v_call: TRBV12-1
clone_size: once
j_call: TRBJ2-1
d_call: NA

cdr3_aa: CASSKESARNQPQHF
cdr3_nt: TGTGCCAGCAGCAAAGAGTCTGCGCGCAATCAGCCCCAGCATTTT
v_call: TRBV5-5
clone_size: NA
j_call: TRBJ1-5
d_call: NA

cdr3_aa: CASSSGQGVEQYF
cdr3_nt: TGTGCCAGCAGTTCCGGACAGGGGGTCGAGCAGTACTTC
v_call: TRBV6-6
clone_size: NA
j_call: TRBJ2-7
d_call: TRBD1

cdr3_aa: CASSHSGSLEQYF
cdr3_nt: TGTGCCAGCAGCCACTCGGGATCACTCGAGCAGTACTTC
v_call: TRBV11-2
clone_size: NA
j_call: TRBJ2-7
d_call: NA

cdr3_aa: CASSRQGASQGQPQHF
cdr3_nt: TGTGCCAGCAGTCGACAGGGGGCCTCCCAAGGGCAGCCCCAGCATTTT
v_call: TRBV27
clone_size: NA
j_call: TRBJ1-5
d_call: TRBD1

cdr3_aa: CASSLTLAVSSYEQYF
cdr3_nt: TGTGCCAGTAGCCTGACCTTAGCGGTGAGCTCCTACGAGCAGTACTTC
v_call: TRBV19
clone_size: once
j_call: TRBJ2-7
d_call: NA

cdr3_aa: CASSRRPSGILYNEQFF
cdr3_nt: TGTGCCAGCAGCCGTAGGCCAAGCGGGATCTTATACAATGAGCAGTTCTTC
v_call: TRBV7-6
clone_size: NA
j_call: TRBJ2-1
d_call: TRBD2

cdr3_aa: CASSQVGTGQQETQYF
cdr3_nt: TGTGCCAGCAGCCAAGTTGGAACCGGACAACAAGAGACCCAGTACTTC
v_call: TRBV4-2
clone_size: NA
j_call: TRBJ2-5
d_call: NA

cdr3_aa: CAISVDRVDQPQHF
cdr3_nt: TGTGCCATCAGCGTCGACAGGGTGGATCAGCCCCAGCATTTT
v_call: TRBV10-3
clone_size: NA
j_call: TRBJ1-5
d_call: TRBD1

cdr3_aa: CASSLAGTSTYEQYF
cdr3_nt: TGTGCCAGCAGCTTGGCCGGGACATCCACCTACGAGCAGTACTTC
v_call: TRBV5-6
clone_size: NA
j_call: TRBJ2-7
d_call: NA

cdr3_aa: CASSVGQGLGYTF
cdr3_nt: TGTGCCAGCAGTGTCGGACAGGGGCTCGGCTACACCTTC
v_call: TRBV6-4
clone_size: few
j_call: TRBJ1-2
d_call: TRBD1

cdr3_aa: CSVEDRGRGGKGNYGYTF
cdr3_nt: TGCAGCGTTGAAGATCGAGGTAGGGGCGGGAAGGGAAACTATGGCTACACCTTC
v_call: TRBV29-1
clone_size: NA
j_call: TRBJ1-2
d_call: NA

cdr3_aa: CASSQVGAALAGKSYNEQFF
cdr3_nt: TGTGCCAGCAGCCAAGTAGGTGCGGCGCTAGCGGGAAAGTCCTACAATGAGCAGTTCTTC
v_call: TRBV14
clone_size: few
j_call: TRBJ2-1
d_call: TRBD2

cdr3_aa: CASSSSGGGETQYF
cdr3_nt: TGTGCCAGCAGCTCATCAGGGGGCGGTGAGACCCAGTACTTC
v_call: TRBV7-2
clone_size: NA
j_call: TRBJ2-5
d_call: TRBD1

cdr3_aa: CASSLTQHQAFF
cdr3_nt: TGTGCCAGCAGCTTAACCCAACACCAAGCTTTCTTT
v_call: TRBV7-2
clone_size: NA
j_call: TRBJ1-1
d_call: NA

cdr3_aa: CASSYYRGFDQPQHF
cdr3_nt: TGTGCCAGCAGTTATTACAGGGGGTTCGATCAGCCCCAGCATTTT
v_call: TRBV6-5
clone_size: NA
j_call: TRBJ1-5
d_call: TRBD1

cdr3_aa: CASSYSGGRATDEQFF
cdr3_nt: TGTGCCAGCAGTTACTCGGGCGGGAGGGCCACAGATGAGCAGTTCTTC
v_call: TRBV6-5
clone_size: NA
j_call: TRBJ2-1
d_call: TRBD2

cdr3_aa: CASSPGQGVIQADTQYF
cdr3_nt: TGTGCCAGCAGTCCGGGACAGGGGGTAATACAAGCAGATACGCAGTATTTT
v_call: TRBV2
clone_size: NA
j_call: TRBJ2-3
d_call: TRBD1

cdr3_aa: CASSHRQVRNTEAFF
cdr3_nt: TGTGCCAGCAGCCATCGGCAGGTGAGGAACACTGAAGCTTTCTTT
v_call: TRBV3-1/TRBV3-2
clone_size: NA
j_call: TRBJ1-1
d_call: NA

cdr3_aa: CSVTDSTTNEKLFF
cdr3_nt: TGCAGCGTAACGGACAGTACAACTAATGAAAAACTGTTTTTT
v_call: TRBV29-1
clone_size: NA
j_call: TRBJ1-4
d_call: NA

cdr3_aa: CASRQRNTEAFF
cdr3_nt: TGTGCCAGCAGACAGAGGAACACTGAAGCTTTCTTT
v_call: TRBV6-5
clone_size: NA
j_call: TRBJ1-1
d_call: NA

cdr3_aa: CASSLGPRGVYEQYF
cdr3_nt: TGTGCCAGCAGCTTAGGCCCCCGGGGGGTCTACGAGCAGTACTTC
v_call: TRBV7-2
clone_size: NA
j_call: TRBJ2-7
d_call: TRBD2

cdr3_aa: CSSSDRADYGYTF
cdr3_nt: TGCAGCTCTTCCGACAGGGCGGACTATGGCTACACCTTC
v_call: TRBV29-1
clone_size: NA
j_call: TRBJ1-2
d_call: TRBD1

cdr3_aa: CASSLAGVSYEQYF
cdr3_nt: TGTGCCAGCAGCTTGGCCGGGGTTTCCTACGAGCAGTACTTC
v_call: TRBV5-5
clone_size: once
j_call: TRBJ2-7
d_call: NA

cdr3_aa: CSGTGTPYNEQFF
cdr3_nt: TGCAGCGGGACGGGGACACCGTACAATGAGCAGTTCTTC
v_call: TRBV29-1
clone_size: once
j_call: TRBJ2-1
d_call: NA

cdr3_aa: CASSSTHASDTQYF
cdr3_nt: TGTGCCAGCAGCTCAACACATGCCTCAGATACGCAGTATTTT
v_call: TRBV5-4
clone_size: once
j_call: TRBJ2-3
d_call: NA

cdr3_aa: CASSLPSGELFF
cdr3_nt: TGTGCCAGCAGTTTGCCTAGCGGGGAGCTGTTTTTT
v_call: TRBV12-3/TRBV12-4
clone_size: NA
j_call: TRBJ2-2
d_call: NA

cdr3_aa: CASRDEDRAPYNEQFF
cdr3_nt: TGTGCCAGCAGGGACGAGGACAGGGCCCCATACAATGAGCAGTTCTTC
v_call: TRBV25-1
clone_size: NA
j_call: TRBJ2-1
d_call: TRBD1

cdr3_aa: CASGRAEGYTF
cdr3_nt: TGTGCCAGCGGGCGGGCCGAAGGCTACACCTTC
v_call: TRBV7-9
clone_size: NA
j_call: TRBJ1-2
d_call: NA

cdr3_aa: CASSLTLGQMIPLNTEAFF
cdr3_nt: TGCGCCAGCAGCCTCACCCTAGGACAGATGATACCGTTGAACACTGAAGCTTTCTTT
v_call: TRBV5-1
clone_size: NA
j_call: TRBJ1-1
d_call: NA

cdr3_aa: CSVVQGNYEQYF
cdr3_nt: TGCAGCGTTGTACAGGGAAACTACGAGCAGTACTTC
v_call: TRBV29-1
clone_size: NA
j_call: TRBJ2-7
d_call: NA

cdr3_aa: CAWRGAGGPGAQYF
cdr3_nt: TGTGCCTGGAGAGGAGCGGGGGGGCCCGGGGCCCAGTACTTC
v_call: TRBV30
clone_size: NA
j_call: TRBJ2-5
d_call: TRBD2

cdr3_aa: CASSPSGVGRYEQYF
cdr3_nt: TGTGCCAGCAGTCCTAGCGGGGTAGGGAGGTACGAGCAGTACTTC
v_call: TRBV27
clone_size: once
j_call: TRBJ2-7
d_call: TRBD2

cdr3_aa: CASSFPGAKNIQYF
cdr3_nt: TGTGCCAGCAGCTTTCCGGGGGCCAAAAACATTCAGTACTTC
v_call: TRBV7-2
clone_size: NA
j_call: TRBJ2-4
d_call: NA

cdr3_aa: CASTRRQGPGYGYTF
cdr3_nt: TGTGCCAGCACCCGGAGGCAGGGGCCTGGGTATGGCTACACCTTC
v_call: TRBV7-2
clone_size: NA
j_call: TRBJ1-2
d_call: NA

cdr3_aa: CATSRVPGGNEKLFF
cdr3_nt: TGTGCCACCAGCAGAGTCCCGGGAGGTAATGAAAAACTGTTTTTT
v_call: TRBV15
clone_size: NA
j_call: TRBJ1-4
d_call: NA

cdr3_aa: CASSKQQGSYEQYF
cdr3_nt: TGTGCCAGCAGTAAGCAGCAGGGGTCCTACGAGCAGTACTTC
v_call: TRBV6-5
clone_size: NA
j_call: TRBJ2-7
d_call: NA

cdr3_aa: CASSQDPRSYEQYF
cdr3_nt: TGCGCCAGCAGCCAAGATCCGAGGTCCTACGAGCAGTACTTC
v_call: TRBV4-1
clone_size: NA
j_call: TRBJ2-7
d_call: NA

cdr3_aa: CASSLAAGGDTGELFF
cdr3_nt: TGTGCCAGCAGCTTGGCGGCGGGAGGGGACACCGGGGAGCTGTTTTTT
v_call: TRBV5-5
clone_size: NA
j_call: TRBJ2-2
d_call: TRBD2

cdr3_aa: CASFPGTGTSYEQYF
cdr3_nt: TGTGCCAGCTTCCCCGGGACAGGGACTTCCTACGAGCAGTACTTC
v_call: TRBV18
clone_size: NA
j_call: TRBJ2-7
d_call: TRBD1

cdr3_aa: CASTSDTQETQYF
cdr3_nt: TGTGCCAGCACCTCAGACACCCAAGAGACCCAGTACTTC
v_call: TRBV2
clone_size: NA
j_call: TRBJ2-5
d_call: NA

cdr3_aa: CASTPGGFSYEQYF
cdr3_nt: TGTGCCAGCACCCCAGGGGGATTTTCCTACGAGCAGTACTTC
v_call: TRBV14
clone_size: NA
j_call: TRBJ2-7
d_call: TRBD1

cdr3_aa: CAISESGVSDRQVF
cdr3_nt: TGTGCCATCAGTGAGTCTGGGGTCTCGGACAGACAAGTCTTC
v_call: TRBV10-3
clone_size: NA
j_call: TRBJ2-1
d_call: NA

cdr3_aa: CASGVGTSRTDTQYF
cdr3_nt: TGTGCCTCTGGGGTGGGGACTAGCCGCACAGATACGCAGTATTTT
v_call: TRBV19
clone_size: NA
j_call: TRBJ2-3
d_call: TRBD2

cdr3_aa: CASSPGEVNTQYF
cdr3_nt: TGTGCCAGCAGCCCGGGGGAGGTAAATACGCAGTATTTT
v_call: TRBV7-9
clone_size: NA
j_call: TRBJ2-3
d_call: NA

cdr3_aa: CASSRRDRANQPQHF
cdr3_nt: TGTGCCAGCAGTCGTCGGGACAGGGCTAATCAGCCCCAGCATTTT
v_call: TRBV6-2/TRBV6-3
clone_size: NA
j_call: TRBJ1-5
d_call: TRBD1

cdr3_aa: CSVGQGEKLFF
cdr3_nt: TGCAGCGTTGGACAGGGCGAAAAACTGTTTTTT
v_call: TRBV29-1
clone_size: NA
j_call: TRBJ1-4
d_call: TRBD1

cdr3_aa: CASATTGTYNEQFF
cdr3_nt: TGTGCCAGCGCGACTACCGGGACCTACAATGAGCAGTTCTTC
v_call: TRBV9
clone_size: once
j_call: TRBJ2-1
d_call: NA

cdr3_aa: CASSGPGASNQPQHF
cdr3_nt: TGTGCCAGCAGTGGGCCAGGGGCCTCCAATCAGCCCCAGCATTTT
v_call: TRBV2
clone_size: NA
j_call: TRBJ1-5
d_call: NA

cdr3_aa: CASSQVDTSYGYTF
cdr3_nt: TGTGCCAGCAGCCAAGTGGACACCTCATATGGCTACACCTTC
v_call: TRBV3-1/TRBV3-2
clone_size: NA
j_call: TRBJ1-2
d_call: NA

cdr3_aa: CAWSDWVRDRSNEQFF
cdr3_nt: TGTGCCTGGAGTGATTGGGTAAGGGACAGAAGTAATGAGCAGTTCTTC
v_call: TRBV30
clone_size: NA
j_call: TRBJ2-1
d_call: TRBD1

cdr3_aa: CASSWDRELGEQYF
cdr3_nt: TGCGCCAGCAGCTGGGACAGGGAGTTGGGCGAGCAGTACTTC
v_call: TRBV5-1
clone_size: NA
j_call: TRBJ2-7
d_call: TRBD1